A selection of T cell receptor beta chains follows, all from one sample in a study of brain T cells in children with intractable seizures. Data came from immunoSEQ multiplex PCR; TCRdb stores just in-frame clones and leaves some out. The sample carries fewer than 150,000 clones, 94% recorded once. The sequencing used peripheral blood, collected at surgery. The source of these receptors is a boy in the first two years of life with hemimegalencephaly and intractable seizures. CDR3s include the opening cysteine and the closing phenylalanine or tryptophan. A D gene is named only where the DNA matches it firmly. Some rows mark clone size as missing; the rest say once, few, many or name a class of expanded clone.

d_gene: .
v_gene: TRBV7-6
abundance: .
j_gene: TRBJ1-6
CDR3aa: CASSLAHLGVGNSPLHF
CDR3nt: TGTGCCAGCAGCTTAGCCCATTTGGGGGTTGGTAATTCACCCCTCCACTTT

d_gene: .
v_gene: TRBV7-2
abundance: .
j_gene: TRBJ2-3
CDR3aa: CASSLWPGTDTQYF
CDR3nt: TGTGCCAGCAGCTTATGGCCGGGGACAGATACGCAGTATTTT

d_gene: TRBD2
v_gene: TRBV4-2
abundance: .
j_gene: TRBJ2-3
CDR3aa: CASSQGVSGRLPDTQYF
CDR3nt: TGTGCCAGCAGCCAAGGTGTTAGCGGGAGGCTGCCAGATACGCAGTATTTT

d_gene: TRBD2
v_gene: TRBV3-1/TRBV3-2
abundance: .
j_gene: TRBJ2-7
CDR3aa: CASSQAGGDYEQYF
CDR3nt: TGTGCCAGCAGCCAAGCGGGGGGGGACTACGAGCAGTACTTC

d_gene: TRBD1
v_gene: TRBV23-1
abundance: .
j_gene: TRBJ2-7
CDR3aa: CASSQSPTGELDESSYEQYF
CDR3nt: TGCGCCAGCAGTCAATCACCGACAGGGGAACTAGATGAGAGCTCCTACGAGCAGTACTTC

d_gene: .
v_gene: TRBV24-1
abundance: once
j_gene: TRBJ2-2
CDR3aa: CATRAPKAGELFF
CDR3nt: TGTGCCACCAGGGCGCCCAAGGCCGGGGAGCTGTTTTTT

d_gene: .
v_gene: TRBV28
abundance: .
j_gene: TRBJ2-2
CDR3aa: CASRENTGELFF
CDR3nt: TGTGCCAGCAGGGAGAACACCGGGGAGCTGTTTTTT

d_gene: TRBD1
v_gene: TRBV7-2
abundance: once
j_gene: TRBJ1-2
CDR3aa: CASTLEGTGYGYTF
CDR3nt: TGTGCCAGCACCCTAGAGGGGACAGGGTATGGCTACACCTTC

d_gene: .
v_gene: TRBV9
abundance: .
j_gene: TRBJ2-7
CDR3aa: CASSEGPFSYEQYF
CDR3nt: TGTGCCAGCAGCGAAGGACCCTTCTCCTACGAGCAGTACTTC

d_gene: .
v_gene: TRBV13
abundance: .
j_gene: TRBJ2-7
CDR3aa: CASSSDPYEQYF
CDR3nt: TGTGCCAGCAGCTCGGACCCTTACGAGCAGTACTTC

d_gene: .
v_gene: TRBV9
abundance: .
j_gene: TRBJ2-1
CDR3aa: CASTPAGRTGSEQFF
CDR3nt: TGTGCCAGCACCCCAGCCGGCAGAACGGGCAGTGAGCAGTTCTTC

d_gene: .
v_gene: TRBV11-2
abundance: .
j_gene: TRBJ2-1
CDR3aa: CASSLGLGGGLRNEQFF
CDR3nt: TGTGCCAGCAGCTTAGGGTTGGGCGGGGGCTTGAGGAATGAGCAGTTCTTC

d_gene: TRBD1
v_gene: TRBV5-6
abundance: .
j_gene: TRBJ1-3
CDR3aa: CASSWDRTGVTIYF
CDR3nt: TGTGCCAGCAGCTGGGACAGGACCGGAGTCACCATATATTTT

d_gene: .
v_gene: TRBV10-1
abundance: .
j_gene: TRBJ2-1
CDR3aa: CASSPGGSYNEQFF
CDR3nt: TGCGCCAGCAGTCCGGGTGGCTCCTACAATGAGCAGTTCTTC

d_gene: .
v_gene: TRBV7-9
abundance: .
j_gene: TRBJ2-7
CDR3aa: CAHSGVATLTYEQYF
CDR3nt: TGTGCTCATTCGGGGGTGGCGACCTTAACCTACGAGCAGTACTTC

d_gene: .
v_gene: TRBV6-1
abundance: .
j_gene: TRBJ2-7
CDR3aa: CASSELGLGSYEQYF
CDR3nt: TGTGCCAGCAGTGAATTGGGGCTAGGCTCCTACGAGCAGTACTTC

d_gene: .
v_gene: TRBV19
abundance: .
j_gene: TRBJ2-3
CDR3aa: CASSIYGGTSTDTQYF
CDR3nt: TGTGCCAGTAGTATCTACGGCGGGACTAGCACAGATACGCAGTATTTT

d_gene: .
v_gene: TRBV19
abundance: once
j_gene: TRBJ1-2
CDR3aa: CASSIVGGGASMGYTF
CDR3nt: TGTGCCAGTAGTATAGTGGGCGGCGGCGCCTCTATGGGCTACACCTTC

d_gene: TRBD1
v_gene: TRBV28
abundance: .
j_gene: TRBJ1-2
CDR3aa: CASSRGTAFGGYTF
CDR3nt: TGTGCCAGCAGCCGAGGGACAGCTTTCGGCGGCTACACCTTC

d_gene: .
v_gene: TRBV18
abundance: .
j_gene: TRBJ2-7
CDR3aa: CASSLGVGYEQYF
CDR3nt: TGTGCCAGCTCACTAGGGGTCGGCTACGAGCAGTACTTC